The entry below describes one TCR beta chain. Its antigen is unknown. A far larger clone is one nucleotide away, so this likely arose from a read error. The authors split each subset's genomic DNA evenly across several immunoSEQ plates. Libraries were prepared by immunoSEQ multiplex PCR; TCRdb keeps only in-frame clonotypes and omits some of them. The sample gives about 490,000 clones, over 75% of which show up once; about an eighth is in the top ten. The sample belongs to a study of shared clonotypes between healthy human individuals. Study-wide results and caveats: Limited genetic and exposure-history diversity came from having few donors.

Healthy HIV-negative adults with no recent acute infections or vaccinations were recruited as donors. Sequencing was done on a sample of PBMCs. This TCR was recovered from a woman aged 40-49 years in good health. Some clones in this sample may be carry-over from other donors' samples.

The CDR3 region is CTWSTGQLDNQPQHF. DNA for the CDR3: TGTACCTGGAGTACGGGGCAGCTAGACAATCAGCCCCAGCATTTT. The chain has TRBV30 and TRBJ1-5, with a possible D match to TRBD1 (5 bases). This CDR3 comprises 15 residues. The germline CDR1 and CDR2 sequences are GTSNPN and SVGIG (reference sequence).